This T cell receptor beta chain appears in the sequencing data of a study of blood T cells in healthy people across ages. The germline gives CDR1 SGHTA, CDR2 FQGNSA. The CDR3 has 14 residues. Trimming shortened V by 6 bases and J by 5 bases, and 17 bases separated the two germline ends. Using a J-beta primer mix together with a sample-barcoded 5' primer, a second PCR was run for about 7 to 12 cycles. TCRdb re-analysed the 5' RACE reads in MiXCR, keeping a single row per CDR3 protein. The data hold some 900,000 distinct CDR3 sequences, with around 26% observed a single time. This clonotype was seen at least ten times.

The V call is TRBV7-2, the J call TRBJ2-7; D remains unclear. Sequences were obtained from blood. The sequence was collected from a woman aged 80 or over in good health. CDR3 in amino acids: CASRSGGTTNEQYF. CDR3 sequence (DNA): TGTGCCAGCAGATCGGGCGGCACAACTAACGAGCAGTACTTC.